This T cell receptor beta chain was observed in a study of technical replicates of blood from a few donors. This clone has only one observation. Profiled with immunoSEQ multiplex PCR; TCRdb holds only in-frame clones, not every one. The sample records approximately 12,000 clones, just under 95% being singletons. This receptor was obtained from a human donor in good health. The sample was PBMCs.

The CDR3 loop reads CASSSDRANIQYF. The DNA for the CDR3 is TGCGCCAGCAGCTCAGACAGAGCGAACATTCAGTACTTC. The chain combines TRBV5-1 with TRBJ2-4, with D possibly being TRBD1 (5 bases). Trimming removed 3 bases from V and 7 bases from J, with 11 bases in between. CDR1 is SGHRS and CDR2 is YFSETQ in the germline V gene. This CDR3 region has 13 residues.